This T cell receptor (beta chain) came from a study of blood T cell repertoires in COVID-19. Sequencing used immunoSEQ multiplex PCR; TCRdb keeps in-frame clones, though not all of them. The sample includes about 150,000 clones, about 73% seen only once; the top ten take roughly 1.7%. Germline lookup yields CDR1 SGHAT and CDR2 FQNNGV. J gave up 4 bases and V 4 bases, and 8 bases lay outside the gene matches. The CDR3 spans 15 residues. This sequence joins TRBV11-2 and TRBJ2-3, with 7 bases lining up with TRBD1. Sequencing input: peripheral blood. The clonotype originates from an elderly man with acute or convalescent COVID-19. Written as DNA, the CDR3 is TGTGCCAGCAGCTCCCGGACAGGTGGCGCAGATACGCAGTATTTT. It yields the protein CASSSRTGGADTQYF. Looking up the rest from reference TRBV11-2 and TRBJ2-3 gives the full variable domain: EAGVAQSPRYKIIEKRQSVAFWCNPISGHATLYWYQQILGQGPKLLIQFQNNGVVDDSQLPKDRFSAERLKGVDSTLKIQPAKLEDSAVYLCASSSRTGGADTQYFGPGTRLTVL.